The 26 T cell receptor beta chains below come from one sample, sequenced in a study of blood T cell repertoires in COVID-19. The data were produced by immunoSEQ multiplex PCR, yet TCRdb's version contains in-frame clones alone and is incomplete. The repertoire has under 300,000 clones, more than 75% of them found once; the top ten carry roughly 2.1%. Specimen: PBMCs or T cells enriched from blood (not recorded which). The receptors were sampled from a middle-aged woman with acute COVID-19.

The rearrangement links TRBV5-1 to TRBJ1-2; no definite D call. Between the trimmed V and J ends, which lost 2 bases and 4 bases, there was a span of 6 bases. Germline lookup yields CDR1 SGHRS and CDR2 YFSETQ. The CDR3 has 12 amino acids. This CDR3 reads CASSFEGYGYTF. The CDR3 nucleotides read TGCGCCAGCAGCTTTGAGGGCTATGGCTACACCTTC. Full variable domain (remainder filled in from reference TRBV5-1 and TRBJ1-2): KAGVTQTPRYLIKTRGQQVTLSCSPISGHRSVSWYQQTPGQGLQFLFEYFSETQRNKGNFPGRFSGRQFSNSRSEMNVSTLELGDSALYLCASSFEGYGYTFGSGTRLTVV.

The rearrangement uses TRBV24-1 and TRBJ2-2; tentative D call: TRBD1 (6 bases). With 3 bases removed from V and 2 bases from J, the gap between germline ends came to 12 bases. Per germline, CDR1 KGHDR and CDR2 SFDVKD. The CDR3 has 16 residues. CDR3 sequence reads: CATSDPGHGNTGELFF. Written as DNA, the CDR3 is TGTGCCACCAGTGATCCGGGACATGGTAACACCGGGGAGCTGTTTTTT.

V gene TRBV10-3 combines with J gene TRBJ1-2, with D maybe TRBD1 (5 bases). Germline assignment: CDR1 ENHRY and CDR2 SYGVKD. V was clipped by 4 bases and J by 7 bases, with 13 bases between them. The CDR3 loop spans 13 amino acids. CDR3: CAISVQAISGYTF. In DNA form, the CDR3 reads TGTGCCATCAGTGTACAGGCCATTTCTGGCTACACCTTC.

The rearrangement uses TRBV7-8 and TRBJ2-2; no definite D call. This CDR3 has 14 residues. The germline V gene has CDR1 SGHVS and CDR2 FQNEAQ. The V and J ends lost 2 bases and 6 bases respectively, with 10 bases between them. CDR3 amino acids: CASSLSSLAGELFF. The CDR3 region has the DNA TGTGCCAGCAGCTTATCCAGTTTGGCCGGGGAGCTGTTTTTT.

The chain carries TRBV6-5 and TRBJ2-7; TRBD1 aligns across 8 bases. J lost 5 bases, V lost 6 bases, and 6 bases had no gene match. Germline loops: CDR1 MNHEY, CDR2 SVGAGI. This CDR3 spans 13 amino acids. For the CDR3, the DNA is TGTGCCAGCAGAAGGACAGGGAGAGACGAGCAGTACTTC. The encoded protein is CASRRTGRDEQYF.

This chain links TRBV29-1 with TRBJ2-3; 9 bases line up with TRBD2. Looked up from germline, CDR1 is SQVTM and CDR2 is ANQGSEA. V dropped 7 bases and J dropped 1; count of bases not matched to a gene: 21. This CDR3 spans 19 amino acids. DNA of the CDR3: TGCAGCGCCCGCCCCCTGCTGGACTTAGCGGGAGTCGGCACAGATACGCAGTATTTT. Protein product: CSARPLLDLAGVGTDTQYF.

The chain has TRBV6-5 and TRBJ1-1; no reliable D call. The CDR3 runs 14 residues. Per germline, CDR1 MNHEY and CDR2 SVGAGI. The ends were cut back, 4 bases at V and 1 base at J, with 10 bases in the middle. CDR3 sequence (DNA): TGTGCCAGCAGTTCCTACCCTGGGAACACTGAAGCTTTCTTT. Translating gives CASSSYPGNTEAFF.

This sequence joins TRBV15 and TRBJ1-2, with 9 bases identical to TRBD1. CDR3 length equals 14 residues. V was pared by 5 bases and J by 6 bases, with 7 bases of the junction left unmatched. Germline V gene data show CDR1 as LNHNV and CDR2 as YYDKDF (reference sequence). The CDR3 sequence: CATSQMDRGNGYTF. The CDR3 region has the DNA TGTGCCACCAGCCAAATGGACAGGGGTAATGGCTACACCTTC.

The chain uses TRBV7-9 and TRBJ2-1; 8 bases line up with TRBD1. Germline CDR1 SEHNR, CDR2 FQNEAQ (reference sequence). V lost 5 bases to trimming and J lost 1 base; unmatched junction nucleotides: 4. CDR3 length equals 15 residues. CDR3 bases: TGTGCCAGCAGCCTACAGGGGGAGTCCTACAATGAGCAGTTCTTC. The encoded protein is CASSLQGESYNEQFF. The full variable domain, with the rest looked up from reference TRBV7-9 and TRBJ2-1, is DTGVSQNPRHKITKRGQNVTFRCDPISEHNRLYWYRQTLGQGPEFLTYFQNEAQLEKSRLLSDRFSAERPKGSFSTLEIQRTEQGDSAMYLCASSLQGESYNEQFFGPGTRLTVL.

The chain links TRBV12-3 or TRBV12-4 to TRBJ1-1; TRBD1 matches at 9 bases. V was clipped by 6 bases and J by 5 bases; unmatched bases: 4. This CDR3 comprises 13 residues. The CDR3 here is CASSRDRVTEAFF. The CDR3, as DNA: TGTGCCAGCAGCCGGGACAGGGTAACTGAAGCTTTCTTT.

This sequence joins TRBV11-3 and TRBJ1-2; 12 nucleotides line up with TRBD1. Trimming removed 5 bases from V and 4 bases from J; junction bases left unmatched: 5. Per the germline V gene, CDR1 is SGHNT and CDR2 is YENEEA. This CDR3 is built from 15 residues. The CDR3 DNA follows: TGTGCCAGCAGCCAGGGACAGGGGGCCCTCTATGGCTACACCTTC. As protein: CASSQGQGALYGYTF.

The rearrangement joins TRBV25-1 to TRBJ1-1; 9 bases are a match to TRBD1. Trimming took 4 bases from V and 4 from J; bases not matched to a gene: 10. The CDR3 length is 16 residues. CDR1 is MGHDK, CDR2 SYGVNS, per germline. This CDR3 reads CASSALGTGMGTEAFF. CDR3 DNA: TGTGCCAGCAGTGCCCTAGGGACAGGGATGGGCACTGAAGCTTTCTTT.

The V gene is TRBV7-2, the J gene TRBJ2-2, with D unresolved. Looked up from germline, CDR1 is SGHTA and CDR2 is FQGNSA. The V gene lost 1 base and the J gene lost 6 bases, with 6 bases spanning the gap. There are 13 residues in the CDR3. The CDR3 here is CASSLELAGELFF. The CDR3 DNA follows: TGTGCCAGCAGCTTAGAGCTGGCCGGGGAGCTGTTTTTT.

Regarding this clone: The sample contains more than one DNA sequence encoding this CDR3. J is TRBJ1-2 and V is TRBV28; D is unresolved. Germline V gene data show CDR1 as MDHEN and CDR2 as SYDVKM. Trimming cost V 3 bases and J 2 bases, with 7 bases left between them. CDR3 size: 13 residues. The chain's CDR3 is CASSLSGNYGYTF. The CDR3 DNA sequence: TGTGCCAGCAGTTTGTCGGGGAACTATGGCTACACCTTC.

The V and J genes are TRBV7-9 and TRBJ2-6; 9 bases match TRBD1. The CDR3 totals 17 residues. V lost 4 bases and J lost 0; bases outside the gene matches: 4. Germline V gene lookup returns CDR1 SEHNR and CDR2 FQNEAQ (reference sequence). The CDR3 reads CASSSGQGVSGANVLTF. The DNA of the CDR3 is TGTGCCAGCAGCTCGGGACAGGGAGTCTCTGGGGCCAACGTCCTGACTTTC.

The chain employs TRBV27 and TRBJ1-6; no firm D call. V lost 4 bases to trimming and J lost 6 bases, with 13 bases between them. CDR1 is MNHEY, CDR2 SMNVEV, per germline (reference sequence). This CDR3 contains 15 residues. In DNA, the CDR3 is TGTGCCAGCAGTTCCCAACAGTACACTAATTCACCCCTCCACTTT. This sequence encodes CASSSQQYTNSPLHF.

The rearrangement links TRBV5-4 to TRBJ1-6, with a tentative D call TRBD1 (5 bases). The CDR3 loop spans 13 amino acids. Trimming left V 0 bases short and J 10 bases short, with 8 bases between. The germline V gene encodes CDR1 SGHNT and CDR2 YYREEE (reference sequence). The CDR3: CASSLGTISPLHF. DNA for the CDR3: TGTGCCAGCAGCTTGGGGACAATCTCACCCCTCCACTTT.

This clone was seen a handful of times. CDR3 DNA: TGTGCCAGCAGCTCGGGAGCCGCGTCCACCGGGGAGCTGTTTTTT. This gives the protein CASSSGAASTGELFF. V usage is TRBV7-3 and J usage is TRBJ2-2; weak D call: TRBD2 (6 bases). The CDR3 spans 15 residues. The ends were cut back, 4 bases at V and 4 bases at J, with 13 bases in the middle. Germline lookup yields CDR1 SGHTA and CDR2 FQGTGA. Full variable domain (outside the CDR3, taken from reference TRBV7-3 and TRBJ2-2): GAGVSQTPSNKVTEKGKYVELRCDPISGHTALYWYRQSLGQGPEFLIYFQGTGAADDSGLPNDRFFAVRPEGSVSTLKIQRTERGDSAVYLCASSSGAASTGELFFGEGSRLTVL.

The V call is TRBV4-3, the J call TRBJ1-3; D unresolved. The V gene lost 3 bases and the J gene lost 2 bases, with 20 bases spanning the gap. Germline CDR1 reads LGHNA; CDR2 reads YSLEER. The CDR3 is 18 residues long. Here the CDR3 reads CASSQTPGGVEAGNTIYF. As DNA, the CDR3 is TGCGCCAGCAGCCAGACTCCAGGCGGCGTGGAGGCTGGAAACACCATATATTTT.

The chain combines TRBV11-3 with TRBJ2-4, with D maybe TRBD1 (8 bases). Germline V CDR1 and CDR2: SGHNT, YENEEA. The CDR3 contains 15 residues. Trimming removed 5 bases from V and 3 bases from J, with 14 bases in between. The CDR3 here is CASSPGGTGKNIQYF. The CDR3 DNA is TGTGCCAGCAGCCCCGGGGGGACAGGCAAAAACATTCAGTACTTC.

The chain uses TRBV7-9 and TRBJ2-5, with a possible D match to TRBD2 (6 bases). The CDR3 has 14 amino acids. Germline CDR1 is SEHNR and CDR2 is FQNEAQ (reference sequence). V was shortened by 5 bases and J by 5 bases, with 15 bases between the two germline ends. The CDR3 here is CASSIPGLSETQYF. DNA for the CDR3: TGTGCCAGCAGCATACCGGGACTGTCGGAGACCCAGTACTTC.

This chain links TRBV24-1 with TRBJ2-1, with 8 positions matching TRBD2. CDR3 length: 16 residues. The J segment lost 2 bases and the V segment lost 4 bases, leaving 6 bases of the junction unmatched. The germline V gene encodes CDR1 KGHDR and CDR2 SFDVKD. The CDR3 region is CATSDPGLGTYNEQFF. CDR3 bases: TGTGCCACCAGTGACCCGGGACTAGGGACCTACAATGAGCAGTTCTTC.

The J gene is TRBJ1-2, the V gene TRBV18; D remains ambiguous. Trimming pared 1 base from V and 8 bases from J, leaving 17 bases between. There are 15 residues in the CDR3. Germline CDR1 is KGHSH and CDR2 is LQKENI. The CDR3 region is CASSPQTGSEPGYTF. CDR3 nucleotides: TGTGCCAGCTCACCACAAACGGGATCGGAACCCGGCTACACCTTC.

This clone has a handful of counts. V and J are TRBV28 and TRBJ1-2, with TRBD1 as a possible D gene (5 bases). CDR1 and CDR2 from the germline V gene are MDHEN and SYDVKM. Deletions cut 2 bases from V and 4 bases from J, with 17 bases between. This CDR3 is built from 16 residues. The CDR3 loop reads CASSLGPGDWGYGYTF. The CDR3 DNA sequence: TGTGCCAGCAGTTTAGGTCCGGGGGACTGGGGCTATGGCTACACCTTC.

The chain couples TRBV5-6 to TRBJ2-1; 12 bases line up with TRBD2. The trim removed 5 bases at V and 6 bases at J, leaving 6 bases unmatched. CDR1 and CDR2 from the germline V gene are SGHDT and YYEEEE. The CDR3 length is 15 residues. The CDR3 nucleotides are TGTGCCAGCAGACTAGCGGGGGGCGCCCGCAATGAGCAGTTCTTC. Residues: CASRLAGGARNEQFF.

The rearrangement uses TRBV5-1 and TRBJ1-6; tentatively, D is TRBD1 (5 bases). CDR3 length equals 15 residues. CDR1 and CDR2 from the germline V gene are SGHRS and YFSETQ. Trimming removed 3 bases from V and 6 bases from J, with 13 bases in between. CDR3: CASSSTEAFNSPLHF. The CDR3 region has the DNA TGCGCCAGCAGCTCGACAGAAGCCTTTAATTCACCCCTCCACTTT. The entire variable domain, with the rest obtained from reference TRBV5-1 and TRBJ1-6, is as follows: KAGVTQTPRYLIKTRGQQVTLSCSPISGHRSVSWYQQTPGQGLQFLFEYFSETQRNKGNFPGRFSGRQFSNSRSEMNVSTLELGDSALYLCASSSTEAFNSPLHFGNGTRLTVT.